The 10 T cell receptor beta chains presented below share a single source sample, sequenced in a study of blood T cell repertoires in COVID-19. Generated by immunoSEQ multiplex PCR, the TCRdb table keeps only in-frame clones and is missing some. The table has 150,000 to 200,000 clones, 78% seen once; the top ten hold around 16%. The sample taken for sequencing was PBMCs or T cells enriched from blood (not recorded which). These receptors were collected from a woman between 45 and 65 years old who had recovered from COVID-19.

This clone was detected a few times. V usage is TRBV10-3 and J usage is TRBJ1-1, with D possibly being TRBD1 (5 bases). The V and J ends lost 4 bases and 2 bases respectively, with 23 bases between them. The CDR3 spans 18 residues. From germline, CDR1 is ENHRY and CDR2 SYGVKD. This CDR3 is CAISVGKGKSSRNTEAFF. The CDR3, as DNA: TGTGCCATCAGTGTAGGGAAGGGGAAATCATCACGTAACACTGAAGCTTTCTTT.

This chain uses TRBV27 with TRBJ2-2; TRBD1 matches 8 bases. CDR3 size: 18 residues. The V segment lost 1 base and the J segment 4 bases; nucleotides outside the gene matches: 11. Germline V CDR1 and CDR2: MNHEY, SMNVEV (reference sequence). This CDR3 reads CASSLFLTGVMGTGELFF. The CDR3 coding sequence is TGTGCCAGCAGTTTATTCCTGACAGGGGTTATGGGCACCGGGGAGCTGTTTTTT.

CDR3 loop: CASLGGAGQPQHF. DNA of the CDR3: TGTGCCAGCCTTGGGGGCGCGGGTCAGCCCCAGCATTTT. This chain joins TRBV6-5 and TRBJ1-5; possible D gene TRBD1, 6 bases. The CDR3 is 13 amino acids. Germline CDR1 is MNHEY and CDR2 is SVGAGI. Deletions cut 8 bases from V and 6 bases from J, with 14 bases between.

The CDR3 region is CASSPGQGIFTDTQYF. CDR3 nucleotide sequence: TGTGCCAGCAGCCCTGGACAGGGGATATTCACAGATACGCAGTATTTT. The V gene is TRBV14, the J gene TRBJ2-3; 9 bases fit TRBD1. The CDR3 is made up of 16 amino acids. The germline gives CDR1 SGHDN, CDR2 FVKESK. Germline trimming cut 4 bases from V and 2 bases from J; bases unmatched to any gene: 7.

The chain is built from TRBV19 and TRBJ1-6, with 8 bases fitting TRBD1. The germline V gene has CDR1 LNHDA and CDR2 SQIVND (reference sequence). The CDR3 runs to 14 residues. The J segment lost 10 bases and the V segment lost 6 bases, leaving 8 bases of the junction unmatched. The CDR3, as DNA: TGTGCCAGTAGAATGACAGGGGTAGTATCACCCCTCCACTTT. Translated: CASRMTGVVSPLHF.

The gene calls are TRBV30 and TRBJ1-1, with D possibly being TRBD1 (6 bases). The length of the CDR3 is 12 residues. The ends were cut back, 5 bases at V and 6 bases at J, with 13 bases in the middle. CDR1 and CDR2 from the germline V gene are GTSNPN and SVGIG (reference sequence). The CDR3 DNA follows: TGTGCCTGGGGGGGGCAGGGGCCTGAAGCTTTCTTT. Amino acid sequence: CAWGGQGPEAFF. Full variable domain (rest looked up from reference TRBV30 and TRBJ1-1): SQTIHQWPATLVQPVGSPLSLECTVEGTSNPNLYWYRQAAGRGLQLLFYSVGIGQISSEVPQNLSASRPQDRQFILSSKKLLLSDSGFYLCAWGGQGPEAFFGQGTRLTVV.

CDR3 sequence: CASSHEGTGGRELFF. The CDR3 nucleotides read TGCGCCAGCAGCCACGAGGGTACAGGGGGCAGGGAGCTGTTTTTT. The rearrangement links TRBV4-3 to TRBJ2-2; 9 bases match TRBD1. Germline V CDR1 and CDR2: LGHNA, YSLEER. The length of the CDR3 is 15 residues. The junction had 8 bases not matched to a gene; V was cut back by 3 bases and J by 9 bases.

The V call is TRBV5-1, the J call TRBJ2-2, with 9 bases fitting TRBD2. The germline CDR1 and CDR2 sequences are SGHRS and YFSETQ. The CDR3 is 16 residues long. Trimming cost V 6 bases and J 3 bases; bases outside gene matches: 9. The CDR3 DNA sequence: TGCGCCAGCATGCTTGGGACTAGCATGTACACCGGGGAGCTGTTTTTT. This encodes CASMLGTSMYTGELFF. The full variable domain, its missing parts supplied by reference TRBV5-1 and TRBJ2-2, is KAGVTQTPRYLIKTRGQQVTLSCSPISGHRSVSWYQQTPGQGLQFLFEYFSETQRNKGNFPGRFSGRQFSNSRSEMNVSTLELGDSALYLCASMLGTSMYTGELFFGEGSRLTVL.

V usage is TRBV28 and J usage is TRBJ2-1; a possible D gene is TRBD2 (6 bases). CDR1 MDHEN and CDR2 SYDVKM come from the germline V gene. V dropped 4 bases and J dropped 6 bases, with 22 bases sitting between them. This CDR3 comprises 17 residues. CDR3 bases: TGTGCCAGCAGTTCCGCGGCGGAGGGCCGAAGTGTCAATGAGCAGTTCTTC. Protein product: CASSSAAEGRSVNEQFF.

The chain uses TRBV10-3 and TRBJ2-2, with 9 positions matching TRBD2. V lost 6 bases, J lost 6 bases, and 5 bases stayed unmatched. CDR3 length: 14 amino acids. Germline V gene lookup returns CDR1 ENHRY and CDR2 SYGVKD. The CDR3 region has the DNA TGTGCCATCAGGACGCGGGAGGGGGCCGGGGAGCTGTTTTTT. Translating gives CAIRTREGAGELFF.